Following are 13 T cell receptor beta chains from one sample sequenced in a study of CD8+ T cells in alopecia areata. The treatment is: oral pan-JAK inhibitor, 5-10 mg twice daily. After isolation, RNA underwent reverse transcription to generate cDNA as the sequencing template. The repertoire was sequenced with immunoSEQ multiplex PCR; TCRdb's copy has only in-frame clones and lacks some. The data hold roughly 200,000 clones, with 50% to 65% observed a single time. This material consisted of CD8+ T cells sorted from blood, taken at week 24, from a patient treated with tofacitinib. These receptors came from a human donor with alopecia areata.

The rearrangement joins TRBV4-1 to TRBJ1-6; tentative D call: TRBD1 (6 bases). V lost 2 bases and J lost 6, with 17 bases in between. Germline V gene sequence: CDR1 MGHRA, CDR2 YSYEKL. The CDR3 has 17 amino acids. CDR3 in DNA: TGCGCCAGCAGCCAAATAGGGCAAGAACAGGGTAATTCACCCCTCCACTTT. Residues: CASSQIGQEQGNSPLHF.

The chain is built from TRBV5-1 and TRBJ2-6; no definite D call. Germline V gives CDR1 SGHRS, CDR2 YFSETQ. The V end lost 4 bases, the J end lost 0 bases, and 8 bases lay between the germline ends. There are 15 residues in the CDR3. This CDR3 is CASSPEPSGANVLTF. In nucleotides, the CDR3 is TGCGCCAGCAGCCCTGAGCCCTCTGGGGCCAACGTCCTGACTTTC.

The rearrangement links TRBV4-3 to TRBJ2-7; 8 nucleotides line up with TRBD1. Trimming at V came to 4 bases and at J to 3 bases, leaving 5 bases not matched to a gene. Germline CDR1 reads LGHNA; CDR2 reads YSLEER. This CDR3 is 14 amino acids long. The CDR3 loop reads CASSPGTGNYEQYF. The CDR3 DNA is TGCGCCAGCAGCCCGGGGACAGGTAACTACGAGCAGTACTTC.

This sequence joins TRBV6-6 and TRBJ1-2; D gene unclear. The CDR3 totals 14 residues. The V end was cut by 2 bases, the J end by 6 bases, with 13 bases between. Germline V gene data show CDR1 as MNHNY and CDR2 as SVGAGI (reference sequence). In nucleotides, the CDR3 is TGTGCCAGCAGTTACCTTGGAGGAGAGAATGGCTACACCTTC. This translates into CASSYLGGENGYTF.

There are a few counts of this clone. This chain uses TRBV29-1 with TRBJ2-5, with 7 bases lining up with TRBD2. V shed 3 bases, J shed 5 bases, and the junction held 6 bases outside the gene matches. This CDR3 spans 13 amino acids. Looked up from germline, CDR1 is SQVTM and CDR2 is ANQGSEA. CDR3 DNA: TGCAGCGTTGAGGCCGGGACTATGGAGACCCAGTACTTC. Residues: CSVEAGTMETQYF.

The chain employs TRBV25-1 and TRBJ1-1; D uncertain. V lost 0 bases and J 2 bases, leaving 7 bases between the germline ends. The CDR3 runs 14 residues. Germline loops: CDR1 MGHDK, CDR2 SYGVNS. The CDR3 nucleotides are TGTGCCAGCAGTGAATATTACAGCAACACTGAAGCTTTCTTT. Protein: CASSEYYSNTEAFF.

J is TRBJ2-3 and V is TRBV7-9; D not certain. V was trimmed by 0 bases and J by 3 bases, leaving 10 bases between them. The CDR3 totals 15 residues. CDR1 is SEHNR and CDR2 is FQNEAQ in the germline V gene (reference sequence). The CDR3 DNA follows: TGTGCCAGCAGCTTAGCGGGAAGGGTGACAGATACGCAGTATTTT. This sequence encodes CASSLAGRVTDTQYF.

The CDR3 region is CAWSIQMNTEAFF. CDR3 coding DNA: TGTGCCTGGAGTATTCAGATGAACACTGAAGCTTTCTTT. This chain uses TRBV30 with TRBJ1-1; D is ambiguous. This CDR3 contains 13 residues. Between the trimmed V and J ends, which lost 2 bases and 0 bases, there was a span of 7 bases. Germline assignment: CDR1 GTSNPN and CDR2 SVGIG (reference sequence).

J is TRBJ2-7 and V is TRBV5-1; a possible D gene is TRBD1 (5 bases). Germline CDR1 reads SGHRS; CDR2 reads YFSETQ. Trimming stripped 5 bases from V and 5 bases from J, with 11 bases between. The CDR3 is made up of 12 amino acids. CDR3 nucleotide sequence: TGCGCCAGCAGGGAGACAGATCACGAGCAGTACTTC. It encodes CASRETDHEQYF.

This clone was detected only a few times. V usage is TRBV9 and J usage is TRBJ2-5; 7 bases are a match to TRBD1. The J segment lost 0 bases and the V segment lost 3 bases, leaving 8 bases of the junction unmatched. Germline-derived CDR1 and CDR2 are SGDLS and YYNGEE. This CDR3 spans 16 amino acids. The CDR3: CASSESDRANQETQYF. As DNA, the CDR3 is TGTGCCAGCAGCGAAAGTGACAGGGCGAACCAAGAGACCCAGTACTTC.

To note about this clone: The same CDR3 also results from other DNA sequences found in this sample. This sequence joins TRBV11-2 and TRBJ2-7; 7 nucleotides line up with TRBD1. The CDR3 consists of 14 residues. V was clipped by 1 base and J by 1 base; unmatched bases: 1. Looked up from germline, CDR1 is SGHAT and CDR2 is FQNNGV. The CDR3 sequence is CASSLGTGSYEQYF. The CDR3 coding sequence is TGTGCCAGCAGCTTAGGGACAGGATCCTACGAGCAGTACTTC.

The V and J genes are TRBV29-1 and TRBJ1-2, with 9 bases fitting TRBD1. Germline CDR1 reads SQVTM; CDR2 reads ANQGSEA. V was pared by 6 bases and J by 0 bases, with 11 bases of the junction left unmatched. The CDR3 covers 16 residues. In DNA, the CDR3 is TGCAGCGTCGTCGACAGGGGGGATTTGCCTAACTATGGCTACACCTTC. It is translated as CSVVDRGDLPNYGYTF.

This chain links TRBV5-6 with TRBJ1-6; D remains ambiguous. Per the germline V gene, CDR1 is SGHDT and CDR2 is YYEEEE. The CDR3 sequence is 15 residues long. The ends were cut back, 1 base at V and 8 bases at J, with 13 bases in the middle. CDR3 nucleotides: TGTGCCAGCAGCTTGTTCGGGGATAGCGATTCACCCCTCCACTTT. As protein: CASSLFGDSDSPLHF.